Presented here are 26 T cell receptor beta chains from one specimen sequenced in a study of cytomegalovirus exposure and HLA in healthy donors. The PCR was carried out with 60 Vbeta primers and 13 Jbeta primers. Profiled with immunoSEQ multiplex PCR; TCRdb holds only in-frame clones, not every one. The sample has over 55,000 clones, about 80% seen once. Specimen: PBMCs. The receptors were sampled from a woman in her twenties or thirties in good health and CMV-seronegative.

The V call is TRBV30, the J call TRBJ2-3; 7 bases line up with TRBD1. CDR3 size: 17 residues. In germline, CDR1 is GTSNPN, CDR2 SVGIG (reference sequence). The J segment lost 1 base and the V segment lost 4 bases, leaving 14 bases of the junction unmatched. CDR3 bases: TGTGCCTGGACTTCTCCGGGCGGCACAGGGGGCACAGATACGCAGTATTTT. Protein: CAWTSPGGTGGTDTQYF. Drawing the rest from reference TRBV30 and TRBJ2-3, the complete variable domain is SQTIHQWPATLVQPVGSPLSLECTVEGTSNPNLYWYRQAAGRGLQLLFYSVGIGQISSEVPQNLSASRPQDRQFILSSKKLLLSDSGFYLCAWTSPGGTGGTDTQYFGPGTRLTVL.

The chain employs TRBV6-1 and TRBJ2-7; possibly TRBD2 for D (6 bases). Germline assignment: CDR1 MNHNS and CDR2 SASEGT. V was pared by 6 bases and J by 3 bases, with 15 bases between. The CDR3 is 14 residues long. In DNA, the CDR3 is TGTGCCAGCAGGGGCGGGGCACCTTTCTACGAGCAGTACTTC. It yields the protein CASRGGAPFYEQYF.

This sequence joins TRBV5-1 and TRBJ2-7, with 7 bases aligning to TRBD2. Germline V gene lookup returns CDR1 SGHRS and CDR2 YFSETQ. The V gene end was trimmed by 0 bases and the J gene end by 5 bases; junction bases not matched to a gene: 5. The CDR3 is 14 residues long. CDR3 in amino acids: CASSLGQGGDEQYF. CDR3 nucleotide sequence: TGCGCCAGCAGCTTGGGGCAGGGAGGGGACGAGCAGTACTTC.

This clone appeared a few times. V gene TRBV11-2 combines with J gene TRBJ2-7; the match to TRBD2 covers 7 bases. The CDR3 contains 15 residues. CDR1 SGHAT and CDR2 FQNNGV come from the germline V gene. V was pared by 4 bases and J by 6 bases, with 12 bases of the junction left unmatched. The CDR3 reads CASSSPKRGSGEQYF. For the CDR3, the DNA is TGTGCCAGCAGCTCCCCTAAGCGGGGTTCGGGCGAGCAGTACTTC.

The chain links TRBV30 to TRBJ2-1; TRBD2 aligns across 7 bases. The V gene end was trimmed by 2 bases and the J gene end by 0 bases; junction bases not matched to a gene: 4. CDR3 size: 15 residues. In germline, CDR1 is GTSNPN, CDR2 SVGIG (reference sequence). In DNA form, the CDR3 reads TGTGCCTGGAGTCTACTAGCGAGCTCCTACAATGAGCAGTTCTTC. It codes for CAWSLLASSYNEQFF.

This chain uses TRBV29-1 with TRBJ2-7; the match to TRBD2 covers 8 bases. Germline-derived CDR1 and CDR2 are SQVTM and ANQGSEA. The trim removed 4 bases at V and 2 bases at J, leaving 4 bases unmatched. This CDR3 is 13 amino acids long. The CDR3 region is CSVVPGGAYEQYF. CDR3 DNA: TGCAGCGTTGTTCCCGGGGGGGCCTACGAGCAGTACTTC.

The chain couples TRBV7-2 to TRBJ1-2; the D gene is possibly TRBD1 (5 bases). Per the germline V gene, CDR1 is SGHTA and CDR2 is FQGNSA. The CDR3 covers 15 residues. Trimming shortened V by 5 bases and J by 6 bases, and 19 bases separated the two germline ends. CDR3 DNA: TGTGCCAGCAGCCGACAAGACGGGACTCGGCATGGCTACACCTTC. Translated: CASSRQDGTRHGYTF.

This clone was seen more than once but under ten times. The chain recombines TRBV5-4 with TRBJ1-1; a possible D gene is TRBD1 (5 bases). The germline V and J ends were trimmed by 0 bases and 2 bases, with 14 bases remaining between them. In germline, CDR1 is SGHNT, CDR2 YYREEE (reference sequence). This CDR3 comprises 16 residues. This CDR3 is CASSLAWSGKNTEAFF. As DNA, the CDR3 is TGTGCCAGCAGCTTGGCCTGGTCAGGGAAAAACACTGAAGCTTTCTTT.

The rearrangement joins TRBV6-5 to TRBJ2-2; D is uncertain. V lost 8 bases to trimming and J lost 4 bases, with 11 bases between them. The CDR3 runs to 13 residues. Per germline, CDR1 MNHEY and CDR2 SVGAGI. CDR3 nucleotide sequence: TGTGCCAGCGCCAAGTCGGGCACCGGGGAGCTGTTTTTT. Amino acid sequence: CASAKSGTGELFF.

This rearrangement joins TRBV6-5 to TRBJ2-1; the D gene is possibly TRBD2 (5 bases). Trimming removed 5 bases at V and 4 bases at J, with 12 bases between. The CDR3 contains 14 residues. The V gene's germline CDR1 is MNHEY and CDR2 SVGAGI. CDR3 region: CASSLGGLYNEQFF. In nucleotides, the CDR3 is TGTGCCAGCAGTCTTGGAGGACTTTACAATGAGCAGTTCTTC.

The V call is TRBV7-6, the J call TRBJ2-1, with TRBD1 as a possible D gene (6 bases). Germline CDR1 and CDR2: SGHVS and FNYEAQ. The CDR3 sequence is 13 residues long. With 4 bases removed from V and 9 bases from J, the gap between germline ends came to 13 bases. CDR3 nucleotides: TGTGCCAGCAGCTCCCAGGACAGAACTGAGCAGTTCTTC. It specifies CASSSQDRTEQFF.

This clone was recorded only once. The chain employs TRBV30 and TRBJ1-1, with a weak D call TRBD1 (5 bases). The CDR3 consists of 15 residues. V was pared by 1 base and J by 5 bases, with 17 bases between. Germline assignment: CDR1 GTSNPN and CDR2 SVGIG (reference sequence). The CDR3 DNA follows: TGTGCCTGGAGTGGCAACACGGGGGGATGGACTGAAGCTTTCTTT. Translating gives CAWSGNTGGWTEAFF.

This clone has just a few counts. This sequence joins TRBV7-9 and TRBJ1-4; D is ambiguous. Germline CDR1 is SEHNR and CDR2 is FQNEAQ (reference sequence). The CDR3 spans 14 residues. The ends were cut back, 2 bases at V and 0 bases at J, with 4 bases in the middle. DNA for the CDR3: TGTGCCAGCAGCTTATCTGCAACTAATGAAAAACTGTTTTTT. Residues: CASSLSATNEKLFF.

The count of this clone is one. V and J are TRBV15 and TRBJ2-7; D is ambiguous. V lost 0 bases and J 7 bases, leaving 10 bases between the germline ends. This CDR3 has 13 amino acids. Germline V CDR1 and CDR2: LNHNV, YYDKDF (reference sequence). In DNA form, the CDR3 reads TGTGCCACCAGCAGAGAGGGCCTCTCTGAGCAGTACTTC. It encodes CATSREGLSEQYF.

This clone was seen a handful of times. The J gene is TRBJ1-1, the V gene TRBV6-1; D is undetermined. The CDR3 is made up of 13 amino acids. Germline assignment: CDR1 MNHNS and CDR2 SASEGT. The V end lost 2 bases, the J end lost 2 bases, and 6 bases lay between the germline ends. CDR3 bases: TGTGCCAGCAGTGAATTGTCTAACACTGAAGCTTTCTTT. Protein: CASSELSNTEAFF.

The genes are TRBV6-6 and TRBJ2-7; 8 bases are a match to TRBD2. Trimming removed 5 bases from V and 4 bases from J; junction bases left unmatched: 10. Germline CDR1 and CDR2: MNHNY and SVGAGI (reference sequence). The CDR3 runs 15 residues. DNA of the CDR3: TGTGCCAGCAGTATCCGCGGGACTAGGAGATACGAGCAGTACTTC. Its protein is CASSIRGTRRYEQYF.

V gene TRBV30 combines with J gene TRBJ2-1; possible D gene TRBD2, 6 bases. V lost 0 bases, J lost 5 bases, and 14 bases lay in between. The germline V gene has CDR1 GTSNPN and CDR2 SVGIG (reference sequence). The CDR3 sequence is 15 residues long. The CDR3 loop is CAWSVLGTVNNEQFF. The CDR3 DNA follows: TGTGCCTGGAGTGTACTCGGGACTGTCAACAATGAGCAGTTCTTC.

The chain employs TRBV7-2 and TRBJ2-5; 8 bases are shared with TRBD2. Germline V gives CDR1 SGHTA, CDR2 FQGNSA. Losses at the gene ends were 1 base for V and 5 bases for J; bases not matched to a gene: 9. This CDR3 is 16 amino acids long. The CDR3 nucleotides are TGTGCCAGCAGCTTAGGGCCGGGAGGGCCTGGGGAGACCCAGTACTTC. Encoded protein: CASSLGPGGPGETQYF.

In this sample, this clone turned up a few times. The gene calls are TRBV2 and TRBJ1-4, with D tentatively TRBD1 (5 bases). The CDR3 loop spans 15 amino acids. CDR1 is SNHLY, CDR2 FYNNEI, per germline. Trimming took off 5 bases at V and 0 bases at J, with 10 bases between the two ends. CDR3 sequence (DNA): TGTGCCAGCAGTCCAACAGGAGCAACTAATGAAAAACTGTTTTTT. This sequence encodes CASSPTGATNEKLFF.

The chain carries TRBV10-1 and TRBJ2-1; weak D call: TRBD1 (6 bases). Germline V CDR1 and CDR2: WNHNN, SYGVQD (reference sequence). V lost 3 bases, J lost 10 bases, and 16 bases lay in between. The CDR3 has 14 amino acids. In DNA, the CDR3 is TGCGCCAGCAGTGATCCAGGGGAGAGGGGCGAGCAGTTCTTC. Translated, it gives CASSDPGERGEQFF.

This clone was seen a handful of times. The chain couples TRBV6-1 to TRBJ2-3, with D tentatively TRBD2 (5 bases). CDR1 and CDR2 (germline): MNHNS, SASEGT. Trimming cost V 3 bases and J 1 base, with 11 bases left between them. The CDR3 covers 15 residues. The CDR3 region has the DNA TGTGCCAGCAGTGAGGCCGCCGGGGGCACAGATACGCAGTATTTT. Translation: CASSEAAGGTDTQYF.

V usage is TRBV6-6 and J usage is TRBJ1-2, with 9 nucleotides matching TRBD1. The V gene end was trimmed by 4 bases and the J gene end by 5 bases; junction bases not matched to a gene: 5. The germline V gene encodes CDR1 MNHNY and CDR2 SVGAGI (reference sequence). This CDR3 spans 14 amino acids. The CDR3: CASSSGTGIYGYTF. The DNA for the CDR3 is TGTGCCAGCAGTTCAGGGACAGGGATTTATGGCTACACCTTC.

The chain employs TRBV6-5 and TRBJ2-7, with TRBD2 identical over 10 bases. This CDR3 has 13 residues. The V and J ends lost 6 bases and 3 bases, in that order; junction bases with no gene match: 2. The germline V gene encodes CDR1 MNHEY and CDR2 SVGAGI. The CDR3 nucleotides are TGTGCCAGCAGCTGGACTAGCGGCTACGAGCAGTACTTC. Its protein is CASSWTSGYEQYF.

The CDR3 protein is CAWGTGQGAETQYF. The CDR3 DNA reads TGTGCCTGGGGCACGGGACAGGGGGCAGAGACCCAGTACTTC. V gene TRBV30 combines with J gene TRBJ2-5, with 12 nucleotides matching TRBD1. CDR3 length: 14 residues. Trimming at V came to 5 bases and at J to 4 bases, leaving 5 bases not matched to a gene. CDR1 is GTSNPN, CDR2 SVGIG, per germline (reference sequence). The complete variable domain, with remaining parts taken from reference TRBV30 and TRBJ2-5, reads SQTIHQWPATLVQPVGSPLSLECTVEGTSNPNLYWYRQAAGRGLQLLFYSVGIGQISSEVPQNLSASRPQDRQFILSSKKLLLSDSGFYLCAWGTGQGAETQYFGPGTRLLVL.

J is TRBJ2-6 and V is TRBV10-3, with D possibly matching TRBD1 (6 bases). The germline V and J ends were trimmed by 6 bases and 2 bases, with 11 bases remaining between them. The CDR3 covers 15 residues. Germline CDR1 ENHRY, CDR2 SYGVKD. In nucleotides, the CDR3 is TGTGCCATCAGGGGGACAACAGCTGGGGCCAACGTCCTGACTTTC. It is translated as CAIRGTTAGANVLTF.

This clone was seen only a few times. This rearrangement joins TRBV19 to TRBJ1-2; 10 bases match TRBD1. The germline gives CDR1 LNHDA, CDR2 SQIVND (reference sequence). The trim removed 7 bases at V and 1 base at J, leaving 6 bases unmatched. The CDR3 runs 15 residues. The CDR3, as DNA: TGTGCCAGTACCCAGGGGGACAGGGGTAACTATGGCTACACCTTC. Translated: CASTQGDRGNYGYTF.